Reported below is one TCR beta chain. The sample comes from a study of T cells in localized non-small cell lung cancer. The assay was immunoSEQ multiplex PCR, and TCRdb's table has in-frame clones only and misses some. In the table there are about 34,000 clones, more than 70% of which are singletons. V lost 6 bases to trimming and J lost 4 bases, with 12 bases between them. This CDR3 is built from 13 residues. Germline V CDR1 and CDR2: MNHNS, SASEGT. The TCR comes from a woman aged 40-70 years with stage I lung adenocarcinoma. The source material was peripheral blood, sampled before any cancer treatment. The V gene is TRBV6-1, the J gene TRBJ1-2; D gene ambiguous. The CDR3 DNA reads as TGTGCCAGCAGCAAGGCTGGAGTCTATGGCTACACCTTC. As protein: CASSKAGVYGYTF.